The 15 T cell receptor beta chains reported below all come from one sample, sequenced in a study of CD8 T cells in ankylosing spondylitis. Study-wide points: For ankylosing spondylitis blood, a TCR beta motif of roughly 8 highly homologous variants appeared characteristic.

Their antigens are not known. TCRdb used MiXCR to reprocess the 5' RACE reads, holding one entry per CDR3 protein. The sample consists of about 500,000 distinct CDR3 sequences, about 5% of them appearing once. Material: blood, either unsorted or a sorted T cell fraction (not recorded which). Receptor source: a male donor with ankylosing spondylitis.

This clonotype was observed at least ten times. This chain uses TRBV12-3 or TRBV12-4 with TRBJ1-2; D perhaps matches TRBD1 (6 bases). The CDR3 runs 14 residues. The germline V and J ends were trimmed by 2 bases and 4 bases, with 11 bases remaining between them. The CDR3 coding sequence is TGTGCCAGCAGTTTAAAAGGGGGTGGCTATGGCTACACCTTC. It translates to CASSLKGGGYGYTF.

The J gene is TRBJ1-6, the V gene TRBV6-5, with a possible D match to TRBD1 (5 bases). The CDR3 has 15 residues. CDR1 is MNHEY and CDR2 is SVGAGI in the germline V gene. Trimming stripped 4 bases from V and 6 bases from J, with 13 bases between. As DNA, the CDR3 is TGTGCCAGCAGTTTCGACAGTCCTTTTAATTCACCCCTCCACTTT. Protein sequence: CASSFDSPFNSPLHF.

CDR3 region: CASSYSLLAGAHYEQYF. In DNA form, the CDR3 reads TGTGCCAGCAGTTACTCTCTTTTAGCGGGAGCCCACTATGAGCAGTACTTC. The chain carries TRBV6-2 or TRBV6-3 and TRBJ2-7, with TRBD2 identical over 9 bases. The CDR3 covers 17 residues. Germline V CDR1 and CDR2: MNHEY, SVGEGT. The V gene end was trimmed by 0 bases and the J gene end by 7 bases; junction bases not matched to a gene: 13.

This clonotype was seen ten or more times. As DNA, the CDR3 is TGTGCCAGCAGTCCCGATTATATCGTCCTGACTTTC. It is translated as CASSPDYIVLTF. The V and J genes are TRBV28 and TRBJ2-6; D unresolved. Trimming removed 5 bases at V and 12 bases at J, with 11 bases between. This CDR3 has 12 amino acids. The germline V gene has CDR1 MDHEN and CDR2 SYDVKM. Complete variable domain (other parts from reference TRBV28 and TRBJ2-6): DVKVTQSSRYLVKRTGEKVFLECVQDMDHENMFWYRQDPGLGLRLIYFSYDVKMKEKGDIPEGYSVSREKKERFSLILESASTNQTSMYLCASSPDYIVLTFGAGSRLTVL.

This clonotype was observed many times. The rearrangement uses TRBV5-4 and TRBJ1-1, with a possible D match to TRBD1 (5 bases). This CDR3 has 14 residues. Deletions cut 2 bases from V and 0 bases from J, with 8 bases between. Germline CDR1 SGHNT, CDR2 YYREEE (reference sequence). The CDR3 sequence: CASSFGAMNTEAFF. In DNA form, the CDR3 reads TGTGCCAGCAGCTTCGGGGCGATGAACACTGAAGCTTTCTTT. Variable domain in full (rest from reference TRBV5-4 and TRBJ1-1): ETGVTQSPTHLIKTRGQQVTLRCSSQSGHNTVSWYQQALGQGPQFIFQYYREEENGRGNFPPRFSGLQFPNYSSELNVNALELDDSALYLCASSFGAMNTEAFFGQGTRLTVV.

This clonotype was counted ten times or more. The rearrangement uses TRBV11-3 and TRBJ2-3, with D perhaps TRBD1 or TRBD2 (5 bases each). This CDR3 has 14 residues. Per the germline V gene, CDR1 is SGHNT and CDR2 is YENEEA. Trimming cost V 4 bases and J 4 bases, with 12 bases left between them. CDR3 coding DNA: TGTGCCAGCAGCTGGGGGAATGGTGCAGATACGCAGTATTTT. Translation gives CASSWGNGADTQYF. The full variable domain, with the rest looked up from reference TRBV11-3 and TRBJ2-3, is EAGVVQSPRYKIIEKKQPVAFWCNPISGHNTLYWYLQNLGQGPELLIRYENEEAVDDSQLPKDRFSAERLKGVDSTLKIQPAELGDSAVYLCASSWGNGADTQYFGPGTRLTVL.

This clonotype occurred many times. The chain is built from TRBV7-9 and TRBJ1-1; no clear D gene. Germline values: CDR1 SEHNR, CDR2 FQNEAQ (reference sequence). Trimming removed 1 base at V and 4 bases at J, with 16 bases between. The CDR3 has 16 amino acids. The CDR3 sequence: CASSLVDLLMVTEAFF. DNA for the CDR3: TGTGCCAGCAGCTTAGTAGACTTGCTGATGGTCACTGAAGCTTTCTTT.

The chain employs TRBV5-1 and TRBJ2-7; D is unclear. V lost 3 bases and J 2 bases, leaving 12 bases between the germline ends. The CDR3 is made up of 14 amino acids. Per the germline V gene, CDR1 is SGHRS and CDR2 is YFSETQ. CDR3 in amino acids: CASSSQRGAYEQYF. For the CDR3, the DNA is TGCGCCAGCAGCTCCCAGCGAGGCGCCTACGAGCAGTACTTC. Full variable domain (rest looked up from reference TRBV5-1 and TRBJ2-7): KAGVTQTPRYLIKTRGQQVTLSCSPISGHRSVSWYQQTPGQGLQFLFEYFSETQRNKGNFPGRFSGRQFSNSRSEMNVSTLELGDSALYLCASSSQRGAYEQYFGPGTRLTVT.

This clonotype was seen many times. V gene TRBV4-1 combines with J gene TRBJ1-1, with a possible D match to TRBD1 (5 bases). Per germline, CDR1 MGHRA and CDR2 YSYEKL. The CDR3 spans 12 residues. The V gene lost 4 bases and the J gene lost 10 bases, with 13 bases spanning the gap. CDR3 DNA sequence: TGCGCCAGCAGCCCCAAGAACGGGGCAGCTTTCTTT. Its protein product is CASSPKNGAAFF.

This clonotype was seen many times. This rearrangement joins TRBV4-2 to TRBJ2-5, with D tentatively TRBD1 (5 bases). With 1 base removed from V and 5 bases from J, the gap between germline ends came to 8 bases. The CDR3 contains 13 residues. The germline gives CDR1 LGHNA, CDR2 YNFKEQ. CDR3 DNA: TGTGCCAGCAGCCAAGTAGGGGTCGAGACCCAGTACTTC. It codes for CASSQVGVETQYF.

There are many counts of this clonotype. The chain has TRBV28 and TRBJ1-1; tentatively, D is TRBD1 (5 bases). Per the germline V gene, CDR1 is MDHEN and CDR2 is SYDVKM. With 2 bases removed from V and 5 bases from J, the gap between germline ends came to 12 bases. The CDR3 sequence is 14 residues long. In DNA form, the CDR3 reads TGTGCCAGCAGTTTAAGGGGACGAGAAACTGAAGCTTTCTTT. It encodes CASSLRGRETEAFF.

This clonotype was picked up many times. The CDR3 DNA reads as TGTGCCATCAGTGAGGTCCGGCTCCTAGCAGCGGGGACGGAGACCCAGTACTTC. It is translated as CAISEVRLLAAGTETQYF. This chain links TRBV10-3 with TRBJ2-5, with 7 bases aligning to TRBD2. The CDR3 is 18 amino acids. Trimming removed 2 bases from V and 5 bases from J; junction bases left unmatched: 17. The germline CDR1 and CDR2 sequences are ENHRY and SYGVKD.

This clonotype came up a few times. The genes are TRBV7-2 and TRBJ2-7; 10 bases are a match to TRBD2. From germline, CDR1 is SGHTA and CDR2 FQGNSA. V lost 4 bases and J lost 9; bases outside the gene matches: 9. The length of the CDR3 is 14 residues. This CDR3 is CASSSKAGGLAQYF. The DNA of the CDR3 is TGTGCCAGCAGCTCGAAAGCGGGGGGGCTCGCGCAGTACTTC.

This clonotype has ten or more counts. The chain employs TRBV20-1 and TRBJ1-1; D gene uncertain. The V end lost 4 bases, the J end lost 1 base, and 7 bases lay between the germline ends. Germline V gene sequence: CDR1 DFQATT, CDR2 SNEGSKA (reference sequence). There are 12 residues in the CDR3. The CDR3 reads CSATRQNTEAFF. In nucleotides, the CDR3 is TGCAGTGCTACTAGACAGAACACTGAAGCTTTCTTT.

The sample holds many counts of this clonotype. The V gene is TRBV20-1, the J gene TRBJ2-5; D may be TRBD1 (6 bases). The CDR3 loop spans 12 amino acids. Trimming removed 6 bases from V and 4 bases from J, with 12 bases in between. Germline V CDR1 and CDR2: DFQATT, SNEGSKA (reference sequence). The CDR3 nucleotides are TGCAGTGCGCACAGGGAAATAGAGACCCAGTACTTC. The encoded protein is CSAHREIETQYF.